Reported below is one T cell receptor (beta chain). The antigen it binds to is not known. No clone much larger than this one lies a single base away; base qualities are absent. The cohort was made up of roughly 670 healthy bone marrow donors. All cohort members were sampled while nominally healthy, although unrecorded immune exposures were likely present. The donor tested CMV seropositive, placing the donor among the roughly 270 seropositive members of the cohort. A peripheral blood sample was collected from each donor, and TCR beta sequencing was performed on peripheral blood mononuclear cells. The Qiagen DNeasy Blood Extraction Kit was used to extract genomic DNA from the blood cell samples. The data were obtained in a study of cytomegalovirus exposure and HLA in healthy donors listed by TCRdb under 2017. The study in broad terms: According to an earlier analysis of around 600 of the donors, some 170 million T cells yielded over 90 million unique TCR beta sequences and about 300 Gb of sequence data. An early release covering some 640 HLA-typed donors comprised about 320 gigabases of sequencing data and tens of millions of unique TCR sequences. The genetic ancestry cluster associated with self-reported Caucasian donors included 80% to 90% of the roughly 400 genotyped donors. The study was designed to test whether signatures of past pathogen exposure could be identified by cataloging public T cell receptors. The T cell repertoires of roughly 660 subjects were profiled by immunosequencing and related to cytomegalovirus serostatus. A separate validation cohort of 90 to 150 different subjects was used in addition to the 666-subject first cohort. To predict cytomegalovirus infection status, the study combined high-throughput TCR immunosequencing, statistical association of individual TCRs with disease status, and machine learning. In a later analysis, previously published TCR beta repertoires from 550 to 750 donors were re-analyzed and high-resolution HLA genotyping was added so that TCR occurrence patterns could be studied. The later analysis used no new phenotypic data to find candidate immune exposures, relying instead on TCR beta sequences and their occurrence across donors. An earlier analysis of about 620 of the donors applied high-throughput TCR beta sequencing to assess whether each TCR beta V gene segment acted as functional or pseudogenic. Alongside the repertoire data, information on donor age, sex, ethnicity and CMV serostatus was compiled. In a later genetic analysis, genome-wide SNP genotypes for about three fifths of the roughly 670 donors were used, and that subset was treated as a discovery cohort. All discovery cohort repertoires had been generated on a single sequencing platform. Class I and class II HLA loci were covered by the typing at four-digit resolution. Typing coverage varied by locus: about 620-630 donors for A, B, C, DRB1 and DQB1; about 520 for DQA1; more than 600 for DPA1; around 450 for DPB1. Roughly five DR-DQ haplotypes were handled as single units for association and clustering, since linkage in the cohort was strong. Among some 410 genotyped donors of the cohort, an average of roughly 240,000 unique TCR beta nucleotide sequences were sequenced per donor, 15% to 20% of them non-productive.

The library was produced with the immunoSEQ multiplex PCR assay. For the multiplex PCR, a mixture combining 60 forward primers for TCR Vbeta segments and 13 reverse primers for TCR Jbeta segments was used. A multiplex PCR assay on genomic DNA amplified the CDR3 region of rearranged TCR beta genes. The amplified TCR beta libraries were sequenced on the Illumina HiSeq System as 87-base-pair reads. For the original study's pipeline: A later analysis counted about 80 million unique TCR beta chains across the roughly 700 repertoires, and approximately 11 million of these chains were shared by at least two donors. Raw reads were error-corrected and collapsed into unique sequences by a nearest-neighbor algorithm in which closely related sequences were merged to remove PCR and sequencing errors. Alignment of CDR3 sequences to IMGT reference sequences was used to assign V, D and J gene segments. Each retained sequence needed at least a six-nucleotide match to both a V gene segment and a J gene segment. Rearrangements were called productive when the CDR3 lacked stop codons and stayed in frame with V and J; all others were non-productive. CDR3 was defined by IMGT convention, running from the second conserved V-encoded cysteine to the conserved J-encoded phenylalanine. The earlier analysis of about 500 of the donors excluded sequences that lacked an unambiguous match to a single V gene segment. In an earlier analysis of 587 of the donors, a V segment was called functional when productive rearrangements were above 56.7%, and segregating when the standard deviation between donors exceeded 5%. A statistical classification framework was built to diagnose cytomegalovirus status from the catalog of TCR beta chain sequences. In a later analysis, V and J genes were assigned by comparing TCR nucleotide sequences against IMGT/GENE-DB human TR gene sequences. The TCRdist pipeline was used in a later analysis to assign CDR3 sequences and most-parsimonious VDJ recombination scenarios. In a later analysis, each TCR beta chain was defined by its CDR3 amino acid sequence together with its V-gene family, and reads without a unique V-gene family were excluded. As a way to deal with suspected cross-contamination and a sequencing artifact, a later analysis dropped approximately 590 nucleotide sequences that were highly shared and had low generation probability. In a later analysis, a clonal expansion index for each public chain was calculated from normalized within-repertoire ranks of inferred template counts. In a later analysis, generation probabilities were computed with a VDJ recombination model fitted to out-of-frame rearrangements, and the resulting probabilities were checked against IGoR. Hypergeometric tests were used in a later analysis to score TCR-TCR, TCR-HLA and TCR-CMV co-occurrence, with a repertoire-size bias correction applied to the TCR pairs. To estimate false discovery rates, a later analysis permuted the HLA or CMV assignments 20 times. In a later analysis, co-occurring TCRs were grouped using DBSCAN, and TCRdist sequence similarity was added for clustering within HLA-allele-positive subsets. Repertoires with fewer than 30,000 or more than 120,000 public chains, plus five repertoires with anomalous nucleotide sharing, were excluded from co-occurrence clustering. TCRdb took this table from immuneACCESS and kept in-frame rearrangements with V and J called. Such tables lack part of the clones; where checked against another copy, unresolved V genes explain under half of the gap, and the rest is unexplained. From that table come the V and J calls and clone size; the DNA was used to work out D and trimming. The sample records roughly 100,000 clones, more than 60% of which are singletons. Of the sample, 6.5% to 9.5% is held by the ten largest clones.

What the research found in general, with its limitations: V-gene and J-gene trimming of TCR beta chains was associated with a missense DCLRE1C variant in a later genetic analysis, and the association was replicated in an independent cohort. Sequencing depth was assumed to be roughly uniform across donors in the presence/absence analyses, though that assumption may not hold. A few of the identified cytomegalovirus-associated TCR beta chains were confirmed in vitro to be specific for cytomegalovirus antigens. According to a later analysis, TCR association rates differed among HLA loci, with DRB1 alleles showing the most associated TCRs and HLA-C alleles showing the fewest. In the study, 150 to 200 TCR beta chains were listed as associated with cytomegalovirus. A further reported finding was that TCR beta sequences accurately predicted the HLA-A and HLA-B alleles for most subjects in the first cohort. Linkage disequilibrium might explain the correlated functional status among segregating V segments, but an unknown experimental factor could not be excluded. Broadly in line with IMGT annotations, most TCR beta V segments showed up in productive rearrangements about 87% or about 30% of the time in an earlier analysis of under 700 of the donors. Assigning TCR associations to individual alleles was difficult when HLA alleles, especially DR and DQ, strongly co-occurred. Because HLA typing was unavailable for some donors at each locus, only the typed subset was used in association tests. A later analysis associated about 18,000 TCR beta sequences with specific HLA alleles at a false discovery rate of 0.05. Because counts were too low, seventeen rarely observed V segments, including chromosome 9 orphons, were excluded from the earlier analysis of 587 of the donors. For the cohort, immune exposure information was limited to CMV serostatus. Several of the top co-occurrence clusters appeared to be linked to parvovirus B19, influenza, CMV and Epstein-Barr virus, according to a later analysis. A later analysis found that HLA-associated TCR beta chains were more clonally expanded and had lower generation probabilities than equally common non-associated chains. According to the authors, the approach could potentially be generalized to other disease states and immunological phenotypes. In a later analysis, most CMV-associated TCR beta chains were found to appear HLA-restricted, with HLA associations seemingly driven largely by CMV exposure. Most TCR sequences were observed very rarely across donors, whereas some public TCRs were present in many individuals. In this cohort, only TCR beta chains were sequenced, and detectable features were limited by the absence of alpha or paired-chain data. In a later genetic analysis, fewer N-insertions in productive TCRs were reported among donors in an Asian-associated ancestry cluster than the roughly 700-donor mean. The classifier was reported to diagnose cytomegalovirus status with high specificity and sensitivity in both the original and validation cohorts. The sequencing pipeline was judged likely to have produced a cluster of highly shared sequence variants as a technical artifact.

The sequencing sample was made of PBMCs. The sequence was collected from a woman aged 40-49 years in good health and CMV-seropositive.

DNA sequence: TGTGCCAGCTCACCCTCCGGCAGGGCCTACGAGCAGTACTTC. Its translation reads: CASSPSGRAYEQYF. The chain was built from TRBV18 and TRBJ2-7, with a weak D call of TRBD1 (5 bases match). From the cysteine up to the phenylalanine, the CDR3 has a length of 14 residues. The read is trimmed to its CDR3 DNA, 42 bases read in frame from base 1. Cut back by 3 bases and 2 bases, the V and J ends lie 11 bases apart. Per the germline V gene, KGHSH is the CDR1 and LQKENI is the CDR2.